This T cell receptor (beta chain) was identified in a study of T-cell reconstitution after alpha-beta-depleted transplantation in children. As for this clonotype: It may be a read error: a sequence one base away is much more abundant.

In germline, CDR1 is SGHAT, CDR2 FQNNGV. There are 13 residues in the CDR3. V dropped 5 bases and J dropped 5 bases, with 12 bases sitting between them. Preparation of the TCRbeta library was carried out with unique molecular identifiers. TCRdb ran MiXCR on the PCR reads and lists one entry per CDR3 protein. The sample holds roughly 89,000 distinct CDR3 sequences, 9% to 15% seen once. The sample consisted of PBMCs from the stem cell graft donor, taken from the stem cell graft. This chain uses TRBV11-2 with TRBJ2-5; TRBD2 might be the D (5 bases). The source of this sequence is a human donor who donated a stem cell graft to a child with inherited bone marrow failure. The CDR3 DNA reads TGTGCCAGCAGCGTTAGCGATCGCGAGACCCAGTACTTC. Encoded protein: CASSVSDRETQYF.